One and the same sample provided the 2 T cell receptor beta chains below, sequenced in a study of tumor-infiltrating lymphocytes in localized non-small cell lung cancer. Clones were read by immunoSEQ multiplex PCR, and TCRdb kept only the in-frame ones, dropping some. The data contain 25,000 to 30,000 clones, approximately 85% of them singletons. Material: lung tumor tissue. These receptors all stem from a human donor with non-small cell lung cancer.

CDR3 sequence (DNA): TGTGCCACTAGGGGGTATGGCACAGATACGCAGTATTTT. This sequence encodes CATRGYGTDTQYF. The chain links TRBV2 to TRBJ2-3; a weak D match, TRBD1 (6 bases). Trimming cost V 10 bases and J 1 base, with 12 bases left between them. The CDR3 has 13 residues. In germline, CDR1 is SNHLY, CDR2 FYNNEI.

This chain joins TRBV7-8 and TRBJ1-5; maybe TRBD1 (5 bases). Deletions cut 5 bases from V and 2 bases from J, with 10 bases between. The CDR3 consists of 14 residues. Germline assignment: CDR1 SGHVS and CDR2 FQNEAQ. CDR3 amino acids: CASSTREGNQPQHF. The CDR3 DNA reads TGTGCCAGCAGCACCAGGGAGGGCAATCAGCCCCAGCATTTT.